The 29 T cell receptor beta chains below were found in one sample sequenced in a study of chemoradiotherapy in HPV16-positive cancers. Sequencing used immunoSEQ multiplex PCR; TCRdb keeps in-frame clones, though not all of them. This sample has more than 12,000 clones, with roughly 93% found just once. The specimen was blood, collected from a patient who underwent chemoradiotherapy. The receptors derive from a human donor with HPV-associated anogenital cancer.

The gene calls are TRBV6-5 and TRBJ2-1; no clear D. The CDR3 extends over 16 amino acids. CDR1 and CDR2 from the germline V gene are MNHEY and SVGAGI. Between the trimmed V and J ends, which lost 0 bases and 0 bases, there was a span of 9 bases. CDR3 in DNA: TGTGCCAGCAGTTACTCGACTCCGAGCTCCTACAATGAGCAGTTCTTC. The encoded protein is CASSYSTPSSYNEQFF.

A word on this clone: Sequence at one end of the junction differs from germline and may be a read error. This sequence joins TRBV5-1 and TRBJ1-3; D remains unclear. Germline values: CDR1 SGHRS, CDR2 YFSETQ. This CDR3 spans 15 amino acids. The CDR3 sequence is CASSLDGSPGNTIYF. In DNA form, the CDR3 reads TGCGCCAGCAGTTTGGACGGATCGCCCGGAAACACCATATATTTT.

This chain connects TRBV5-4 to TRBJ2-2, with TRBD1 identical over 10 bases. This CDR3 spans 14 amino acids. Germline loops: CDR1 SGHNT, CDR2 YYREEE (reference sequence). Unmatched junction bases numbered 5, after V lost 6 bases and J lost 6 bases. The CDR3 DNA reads TGTGCCAGCACCCGGGACAGGGGACCCGGGGAGCTGTTTTTT. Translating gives CASTRDRGPGELFF.

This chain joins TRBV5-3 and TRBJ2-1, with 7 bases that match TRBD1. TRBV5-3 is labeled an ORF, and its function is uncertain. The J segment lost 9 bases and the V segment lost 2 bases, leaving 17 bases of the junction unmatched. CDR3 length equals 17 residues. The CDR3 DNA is TGTGCCAGAAGCTTTCACTCTAGGGGGCCAAGTGCGGGTGAGCAGTTCTTC. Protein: CARSFHSRGPSAGEQFF.

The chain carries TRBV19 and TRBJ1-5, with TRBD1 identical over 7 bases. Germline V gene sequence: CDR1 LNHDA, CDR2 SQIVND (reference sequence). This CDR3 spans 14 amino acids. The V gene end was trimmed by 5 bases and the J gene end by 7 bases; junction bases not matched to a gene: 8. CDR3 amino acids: CASSLRGVGQPQHF. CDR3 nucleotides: TGTGCCAGTAGTCTCAGGGGGGTGGGGCAGCCCCAGCATTTT.

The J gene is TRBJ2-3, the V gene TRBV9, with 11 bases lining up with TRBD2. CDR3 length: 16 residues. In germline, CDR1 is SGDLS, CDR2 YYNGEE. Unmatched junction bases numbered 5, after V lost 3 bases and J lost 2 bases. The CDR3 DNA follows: TGTGCCAGCAGCGACCTAGCGGGGGGCCCCACAGATACGCAGTATTTT. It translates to CASSDLAGGPTDTQYF.

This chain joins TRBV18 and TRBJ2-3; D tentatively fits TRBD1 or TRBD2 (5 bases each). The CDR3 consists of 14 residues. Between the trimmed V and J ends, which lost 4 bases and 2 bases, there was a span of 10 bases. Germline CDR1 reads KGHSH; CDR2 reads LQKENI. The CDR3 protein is CASSRAGTTDTQYF. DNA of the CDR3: TGTGCCAGCTCACGGGCAGGGACCACAGATACGCAGTATTTT.

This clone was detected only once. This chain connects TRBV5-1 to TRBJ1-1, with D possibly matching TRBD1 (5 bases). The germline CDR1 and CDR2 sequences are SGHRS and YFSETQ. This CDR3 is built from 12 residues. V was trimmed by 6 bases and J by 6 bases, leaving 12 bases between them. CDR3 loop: CASTPPGSEAFF. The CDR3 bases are TGCGCCAGCACCCCGCCAGGGTCTGAAGCTTTCTTT.

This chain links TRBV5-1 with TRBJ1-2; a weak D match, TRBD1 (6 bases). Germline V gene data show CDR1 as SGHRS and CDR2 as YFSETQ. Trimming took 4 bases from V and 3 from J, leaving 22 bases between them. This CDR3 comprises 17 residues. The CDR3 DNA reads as TGCGCCAGCAGCCCTTCGACAGGTGCGTACGCCTACTATGGCTACACCTTC. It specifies CASSPSTGAYAYYGYTF. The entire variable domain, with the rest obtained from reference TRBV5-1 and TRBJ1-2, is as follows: KAGVTQTPRYLIKTRGQQVTLSCSPISGHRSVSWYQQTPGQGLQFLFEYFSETQRNKGNFPGRFSGRQFSNSRSEMNVSTLELGDSALYLCASSPSTGAYAYYGYTFGSGTRLTVV.

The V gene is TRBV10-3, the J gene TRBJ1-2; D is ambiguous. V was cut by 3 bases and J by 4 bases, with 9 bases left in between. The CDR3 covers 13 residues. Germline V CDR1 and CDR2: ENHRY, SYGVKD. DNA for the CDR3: TGTGCCATCAGTGATGAGAGCCTCTATGGCTACACCTTC. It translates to CAISDESLYGYTF.

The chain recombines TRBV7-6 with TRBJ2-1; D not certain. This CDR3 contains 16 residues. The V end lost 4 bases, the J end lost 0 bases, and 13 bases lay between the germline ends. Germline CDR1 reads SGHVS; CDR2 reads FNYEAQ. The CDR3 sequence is CASSSPLRFSYNEQFF. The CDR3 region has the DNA TGTGCCAGCAGCTCCCCCCTCAGGTTCTCCTACAATGAGCAGTTCTTC.

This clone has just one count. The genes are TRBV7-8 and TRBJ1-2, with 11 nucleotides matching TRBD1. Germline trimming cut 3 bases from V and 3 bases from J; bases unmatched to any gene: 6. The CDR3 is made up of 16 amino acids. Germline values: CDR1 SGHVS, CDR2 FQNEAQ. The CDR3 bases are TGTGCCAGCAGCTTCACTAGGACAGGGGGCGACTATGGCTACACCTTC. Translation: CASSFTRTGGDYGYTF. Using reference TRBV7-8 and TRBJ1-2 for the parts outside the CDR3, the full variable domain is GAGVSQSPRYKVAKRGQDVALRCDPISGHVSLFWYQQALGQGPEFLTYFQNEAQLDKSGLPSDRFFAERPEGSVSTLKIQRTQQEDSAVYLCASSFTRTGGDYGYTFGSGTRLTVV.

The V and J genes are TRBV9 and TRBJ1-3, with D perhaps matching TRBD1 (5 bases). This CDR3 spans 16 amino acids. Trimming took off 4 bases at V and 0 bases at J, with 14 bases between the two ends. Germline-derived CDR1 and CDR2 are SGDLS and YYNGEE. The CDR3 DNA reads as TGTGCCAGCAGCTCCCAGGGAGGCCTCTCTGGAAACACCATATATTTT. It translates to CASSSQGGLSGNTIYF.

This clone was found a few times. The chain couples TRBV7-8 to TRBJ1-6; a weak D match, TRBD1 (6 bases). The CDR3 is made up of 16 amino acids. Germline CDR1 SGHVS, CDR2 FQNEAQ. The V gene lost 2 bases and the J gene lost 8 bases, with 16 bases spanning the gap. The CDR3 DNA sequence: TGTGCCAGCAGCTTAAGGGCAGGGGTACTGGATTCACCCCTCCACTTT. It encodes CASSLRAGVLDSPLHF.

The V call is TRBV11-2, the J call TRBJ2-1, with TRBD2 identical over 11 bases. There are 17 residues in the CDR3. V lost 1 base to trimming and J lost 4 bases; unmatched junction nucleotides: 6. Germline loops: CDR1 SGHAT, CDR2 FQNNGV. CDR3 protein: CASSLARTSGRYNEQFF. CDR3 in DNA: TGTGCCAGCAGCTTAGCAAGGACTAGCGGGCGATACAATGAGCAGTTCTTC.

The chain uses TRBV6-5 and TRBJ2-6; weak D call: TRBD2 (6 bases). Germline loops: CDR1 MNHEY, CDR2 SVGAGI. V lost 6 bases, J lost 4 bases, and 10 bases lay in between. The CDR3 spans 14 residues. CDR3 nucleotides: TGTGCCAGCAGCGGGGGATCGGGGGCCAACGTCCTGACTTTC. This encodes CASSGGSGANVLTF.

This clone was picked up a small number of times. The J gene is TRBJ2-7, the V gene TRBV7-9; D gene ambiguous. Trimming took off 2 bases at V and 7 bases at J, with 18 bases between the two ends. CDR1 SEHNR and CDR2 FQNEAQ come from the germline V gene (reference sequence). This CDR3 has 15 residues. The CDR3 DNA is TGTGCCAGCAGCTTACCCTCTGCCCCCGGGCGTGAGCAGTACTTC. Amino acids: CASSLPSAPGREQYF.

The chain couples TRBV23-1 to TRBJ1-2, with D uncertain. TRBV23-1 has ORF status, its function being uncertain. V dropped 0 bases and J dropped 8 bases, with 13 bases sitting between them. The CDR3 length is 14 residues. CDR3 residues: CASSQSGRAGGYTF. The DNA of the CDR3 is TGCGCCAGCAGTCAATCAGGGAGGGCGGGAGGCTACACCTTC.

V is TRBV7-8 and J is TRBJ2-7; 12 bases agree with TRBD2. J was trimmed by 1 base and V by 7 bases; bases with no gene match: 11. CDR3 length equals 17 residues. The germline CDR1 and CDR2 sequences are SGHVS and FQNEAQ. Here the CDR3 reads CASTMTSGLAGSYEQYF. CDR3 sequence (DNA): TGTGCCAGCACCATGACCTCCGGACTAGCGGGGTCCTACGAGCAGTACTTC.

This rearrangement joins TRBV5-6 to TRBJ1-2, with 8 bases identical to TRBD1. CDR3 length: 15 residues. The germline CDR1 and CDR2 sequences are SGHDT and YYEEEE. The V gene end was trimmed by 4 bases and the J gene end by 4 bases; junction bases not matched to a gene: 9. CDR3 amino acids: CASSGPDRAGYGYTF. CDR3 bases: TGTGCCAGCAGCGGACCGGACAGGGCGGGCTATGGCTACACCTTC.

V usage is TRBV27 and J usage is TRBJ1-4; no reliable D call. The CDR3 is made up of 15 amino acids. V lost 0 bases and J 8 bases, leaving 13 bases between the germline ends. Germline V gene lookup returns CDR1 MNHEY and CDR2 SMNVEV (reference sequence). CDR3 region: CASSLSAGSGEKLFF. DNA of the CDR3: TGTGCCAGCAGTTTATCGGCAGGAAGCGGCGAAAAACTGTTTTTT.

The CDR3 coding sequence is TGCGCCAGCAGCCAAGTTGACCGGACCTACGAGCAGTACTTC. It encodes CASSQVDRTYEQYF. The V call is TRBV4-1, the J call TRBJ2-5; D is ambiguous. The end of the DNA fits TRBJ2-7 better, so the J call may be wrong. This CDR3 spans 14 amino acids. CDR1 and CDR2 from the germline V gene are MGHRA and YSYEKL.

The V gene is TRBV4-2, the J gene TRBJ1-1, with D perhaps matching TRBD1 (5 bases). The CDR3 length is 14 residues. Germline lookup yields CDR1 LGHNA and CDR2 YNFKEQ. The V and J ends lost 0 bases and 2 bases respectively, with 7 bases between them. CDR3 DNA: TGTGCCAGCAGCCAAGATCAGGGAAACACTGAAGCTTTCTTT. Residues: CASSQDQGNTEAFF.

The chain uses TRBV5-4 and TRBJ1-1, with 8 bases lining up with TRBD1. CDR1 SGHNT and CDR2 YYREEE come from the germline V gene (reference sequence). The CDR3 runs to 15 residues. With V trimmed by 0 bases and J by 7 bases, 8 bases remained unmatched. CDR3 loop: CASSLALRQGIEAFF. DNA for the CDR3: TGTGCCAGCAGCTTGGCCTTGCGACAGGGGATTGAAGCTTTCTTT.

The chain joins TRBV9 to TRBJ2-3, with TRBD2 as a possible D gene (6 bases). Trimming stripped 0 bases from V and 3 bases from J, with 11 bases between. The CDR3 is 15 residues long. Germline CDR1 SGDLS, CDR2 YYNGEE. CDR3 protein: CASSVGGGETDTQYF. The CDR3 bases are TGTGCCAGCAGCGTAGGGGGCGGGGAGACAGATACGCAGTATTTT.

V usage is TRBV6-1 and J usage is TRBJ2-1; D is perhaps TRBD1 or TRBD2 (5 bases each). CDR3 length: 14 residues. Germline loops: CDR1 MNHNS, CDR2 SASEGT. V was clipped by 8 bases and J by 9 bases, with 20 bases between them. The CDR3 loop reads CASDPPREGSEQFF. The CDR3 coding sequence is TGTGCCAGCGATCCACCAAGAGAGGGGAGTGAGCAGTTCTTC.

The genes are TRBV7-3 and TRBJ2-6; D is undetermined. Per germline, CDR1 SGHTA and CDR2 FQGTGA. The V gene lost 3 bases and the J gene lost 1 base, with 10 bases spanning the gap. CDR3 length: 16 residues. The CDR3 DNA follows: TGTGCCAGCAGCTTCCCCAGCTCGTCTGGGGCCAACGTCCTGACTTTC. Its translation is CASSFPSSSGANVLTF.

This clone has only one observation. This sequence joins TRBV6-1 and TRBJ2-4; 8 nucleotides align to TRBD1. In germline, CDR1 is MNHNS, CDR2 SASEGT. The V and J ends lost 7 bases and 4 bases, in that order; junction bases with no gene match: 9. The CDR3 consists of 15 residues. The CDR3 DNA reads TGTGCCAGCATCTTACAGGACAGGGCAAAAAACATTCAGTACTTC. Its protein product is CASILQDRAKNIQYF.

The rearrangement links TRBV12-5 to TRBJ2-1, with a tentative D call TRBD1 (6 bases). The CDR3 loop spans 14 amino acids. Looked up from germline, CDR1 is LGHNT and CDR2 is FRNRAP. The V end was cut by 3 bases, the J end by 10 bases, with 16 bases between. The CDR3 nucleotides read TGTGCTAGTGGTTTAGGACAGCCTGCTTCGGAGCAGTTCTTC. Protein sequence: CASGLGQPASEQFF.